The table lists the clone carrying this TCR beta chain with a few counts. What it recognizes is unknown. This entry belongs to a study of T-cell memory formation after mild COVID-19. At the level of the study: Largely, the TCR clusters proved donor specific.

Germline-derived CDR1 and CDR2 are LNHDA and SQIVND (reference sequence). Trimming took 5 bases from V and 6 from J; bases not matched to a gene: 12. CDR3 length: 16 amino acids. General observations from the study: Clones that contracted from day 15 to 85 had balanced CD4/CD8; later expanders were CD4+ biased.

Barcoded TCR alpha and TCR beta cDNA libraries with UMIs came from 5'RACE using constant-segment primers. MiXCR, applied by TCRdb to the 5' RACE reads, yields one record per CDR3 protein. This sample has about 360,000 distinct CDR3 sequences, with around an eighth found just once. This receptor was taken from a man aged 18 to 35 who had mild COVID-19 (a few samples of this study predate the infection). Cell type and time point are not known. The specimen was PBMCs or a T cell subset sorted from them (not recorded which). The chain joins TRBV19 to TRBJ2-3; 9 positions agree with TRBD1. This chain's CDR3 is CASSENRGPAGDTQYF. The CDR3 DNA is TGTGCCAGTAGTGAAAACAGGGGGCCGGCGGGGGATACGCAGTATTTT.